This TCR beta chain came from a study of cytomegalovirus exposure and HLA in healthy donors. Findings and limits, study-wide: Later analysis showed most CMV-associated TCR beta chains appearing HLA-restricted.

V gave up 9 bases and J gave up 4 bases; unmatched junction bases: 8. The CDR3 sequence is 14 residues long. Germline V gene lookup returns CDR1 SGHDN and CDR2 FVKESK. Primers included in the PCR were 60 Vbeta and 13 Jbeta primers. Assay used: immunoSEQ multiplex PCR; TCRdb lists only in-frame clones, some missing. The sample lists 100,000 or so clones, 75% to 85% occurring once. Of note for this clone: Its antigen remains unidentified.

The sequenced sample was PBMCs. The TCR comes from a female donor in good health and CMV-seropositive. The V and J genes are TRBV14 and TRBJ1-1, with TRBD1 matching 10 bases. The CDR3 sequence is CAREDRGLGTEAFF. The CDR3 region has the DNA TGTGCCAGAGAGGACAGGGGGTTGGGCACTGAAGCTTTCTTT.